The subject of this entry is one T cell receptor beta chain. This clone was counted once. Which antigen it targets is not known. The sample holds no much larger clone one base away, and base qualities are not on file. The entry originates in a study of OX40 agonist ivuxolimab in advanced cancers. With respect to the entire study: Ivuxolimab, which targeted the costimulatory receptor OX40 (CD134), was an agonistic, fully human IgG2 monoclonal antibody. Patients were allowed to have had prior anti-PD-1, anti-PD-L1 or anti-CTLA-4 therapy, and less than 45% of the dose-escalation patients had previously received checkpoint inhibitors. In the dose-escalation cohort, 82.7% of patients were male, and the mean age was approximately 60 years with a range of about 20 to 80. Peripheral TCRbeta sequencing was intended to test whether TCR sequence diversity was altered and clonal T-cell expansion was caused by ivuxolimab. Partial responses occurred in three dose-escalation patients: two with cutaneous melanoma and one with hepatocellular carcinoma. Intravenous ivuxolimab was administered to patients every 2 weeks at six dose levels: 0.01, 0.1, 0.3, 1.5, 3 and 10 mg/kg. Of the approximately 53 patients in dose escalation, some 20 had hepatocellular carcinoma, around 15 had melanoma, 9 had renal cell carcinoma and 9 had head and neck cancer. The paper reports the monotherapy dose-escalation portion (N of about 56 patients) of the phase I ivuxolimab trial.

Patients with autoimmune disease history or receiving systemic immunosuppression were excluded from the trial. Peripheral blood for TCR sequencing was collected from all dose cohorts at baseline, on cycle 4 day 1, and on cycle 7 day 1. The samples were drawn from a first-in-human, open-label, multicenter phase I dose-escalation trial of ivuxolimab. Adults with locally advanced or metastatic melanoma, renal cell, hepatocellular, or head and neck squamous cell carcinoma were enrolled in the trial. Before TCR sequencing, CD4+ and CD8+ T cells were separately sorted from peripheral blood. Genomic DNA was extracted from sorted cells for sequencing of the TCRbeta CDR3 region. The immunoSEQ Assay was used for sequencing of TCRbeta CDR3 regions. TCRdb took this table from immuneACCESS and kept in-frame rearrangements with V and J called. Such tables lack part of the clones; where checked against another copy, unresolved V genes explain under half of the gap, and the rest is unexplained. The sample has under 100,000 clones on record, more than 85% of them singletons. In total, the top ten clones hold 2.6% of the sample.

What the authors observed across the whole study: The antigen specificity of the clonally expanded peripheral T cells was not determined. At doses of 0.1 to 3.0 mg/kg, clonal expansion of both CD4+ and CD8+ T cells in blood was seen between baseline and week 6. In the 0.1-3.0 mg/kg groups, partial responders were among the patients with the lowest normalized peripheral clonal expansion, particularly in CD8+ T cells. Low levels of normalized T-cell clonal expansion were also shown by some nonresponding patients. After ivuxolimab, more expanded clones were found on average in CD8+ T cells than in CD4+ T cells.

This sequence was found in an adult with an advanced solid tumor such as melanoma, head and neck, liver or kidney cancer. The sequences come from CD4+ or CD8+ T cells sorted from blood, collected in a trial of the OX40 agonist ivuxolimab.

The DNA sequence is as follows: TGTGCCAGCGGGCAGAACCTTTACAATGAGCAGTTCTTC. Its protein product is CASGQNLYNEQFF. The chain couples TRBV7-2 to TRBJ2-1; the D gene remains uncertain. The cysteine opens and the phenylalanine closes a CDR3 of 13 amino acids. Here the CDR3 DNA is all that survives: 39 bases in frame from base 1. V sheds 8 bases and J sheds 4 bases, leaving 12 bases between their ends. From the germline V gene, CDR1 is SGHTA and CDR2 is FQGNSA.